The entry below describes one T cell receptor (beta chain). Ten or more counts support this clonotype. No antigen is known for it. No base qualities exist here, and no much larger clone lies one base off it. TCRdb shows the sequencer as Illumina HiSeq 1500. In-frame beta chains were kept once TCRdb had trimmed the public reads at Q25 with fastp and called clones with MiXCR. Rows matching on CDR3 protein sequence are summarized as one entry with the most common DNA and genes. This sample is represented by 200,000 to 300,000 distinct CDR3 sequences; roughly 10% of them were singletons. The top ten hold more than 12% of the sample. The record originates from a study of T cell repertoires in cytomegalovirus infection (dated by TCRdb to the late 2010s). As for the study more broadly: Because public TCR beta signatures pointed to carriage of CMV infection together with the matching HLA type, the HLA type of each donor mattered for the analysis.

The CDR3 numbers 19 residues from cysteine through phenylalanine. Only the CDR3 part of the read is kept: 57 bases, read in frame from the first base. From the germline V gene, CDR1 is SGHTA and CDR2 is FQGNSA. At the junction V is shortened by 5 bases and J by 0 bases; bases outside the gene matches: 13. Points the paper makes about the study in general: In both this cohort and an independent roughly 400-donor cohort, the cumulative frequency of public TCR beta family members distinguished carriers of CMV infection plus the relevant HLA type. The ex vivo response was dominated by HLA-C-restricted CMV-specific TCR beta clonotypes, which also provided the single most frequent clonotype in two of eight donors.

Material for sequencing was PBMCs. The source of this sequence is a human donor in good health (CMV status not recorded). Some clones in this sample may be carry-over from other donors' samples. This sequence uses TRBV7-2 and TRBJ2-4; the junction holds 10 bases that match TRBD2. The CDR3 in this case is CASSATSGADALAKNIQYF. The DNA sequence follows: TGTGCCAGCAGCGCAACTAGCGGGGCTGACGCTCTAGCCAAAAACATTCAGTACTTC.